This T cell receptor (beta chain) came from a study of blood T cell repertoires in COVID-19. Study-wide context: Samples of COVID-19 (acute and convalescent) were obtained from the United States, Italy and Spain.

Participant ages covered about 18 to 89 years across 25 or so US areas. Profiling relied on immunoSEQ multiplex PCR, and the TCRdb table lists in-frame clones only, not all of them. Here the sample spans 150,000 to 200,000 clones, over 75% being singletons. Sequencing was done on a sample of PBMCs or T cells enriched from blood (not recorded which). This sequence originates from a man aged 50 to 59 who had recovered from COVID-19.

In DNA form, the CDR3 reads TGCGCCAGCAGCTTGGTGCCTAGCCAAGAGACCCAGTACTTC. This sequence encodes CASSLVPSQETQYF. The chain is built from TRBV5-1 and TRBJ2-5; D unclear. V dropped 0 bases and J dropped 1 base, with 7 bases sitting between them. The CDR3 loop spans 14 amino acids. Per germline, CDR1 SGHRS and CDR2 YFSETQ.